This TCR beta chain is from a study of shared clonotypes between healthy human individuals. General study points: Sample collection involved blood only; tissue repertoires are likely different. Non-shared clonotypes showed lower generation probabilities than clonotypes common to all four donors.

V lost 1 base and J lost 5, with 14 bases in between. Germline CDR1 is MGHRA and CDR2 is YSYEKL. The CDR3 is 15 residues long. Remarks on this clone: Antigen unknown.

As handled by the study authors: Because ImmunoSEQ provided only junction sequences with no quality scores, the filtering differed. Sequenced by immunoSEQ multiplex PCR; TCRdb stores in-frame clones only, minus some. The V and J calls and clone size are taken from that table; D and trimming were inferred from the DNA. Of approximately 120,000 clones detected, over 65% appear once; the ten largest clones hold about a quarter. Sample: memory CD8+ T cells sorted from blood. Sample subset: CD45RO+ cells pooled with CCR7-negative TemRA cells. The rearrangement joins TRBV4-1 to TRBJ1-2; perhaps TRBD1 as D (6 bases). This TCR derives from a woman in her twenties or thirties in good health. CDR3: CASSQAPGQKYGYTF. The CDR3 DNA is TGCGCCAGCAGCCAAGCGCCAGGACAGAAATATGGCTACACCTTC.